These 21 T cell receptor beta chains originate from one sample sequenced in a study of regulatory T cells in long-lasting Graves disease. Arm-PCR of CDR3 regions and iRepertoire HTBI primers were the basis on which TCR beta libraries were built. TCRdb used MiXCR to reprocess the multiplex PCR reads, holding one entry per CDR3 protein. Here the sample spans about 470,000 distinct CDR3 sequences, roughly 21% being singletons. Indicated time point: persistent/refractory GD, antithyroid drugs over 5 years with positive TRAb. PBMCs were the source of the RNA used for TCR sequencing. The input for sequencing was peripheral blood mononuclear cells (PBMCs), taken when the disease was refractory, from a patient treated with antithyroid drugs. The receptors here all came from a female donor with Graves disease.

This clonotype was counted a single time. Given a much more abundant clone one base away, this may be a read error. CDR3 sequence: CASSQGAGANYGCTF. CDR3 nucleotides: TGTGCCAGCAGCCAAGGGGCAGGGGCGAACTATGGCTGCACCTTC. The chain is built from TRBV3-1 and TRBJ1-2; perhaps TRBD1 as D (6 bases). Germline V gene data show CDR1 as LGHDT and CDR2 as YNNKEL (reference sequence). CDR3 length equals 15 residues.

This chain joins TRBV2 and TRBJ2-2, with 8 bases identical to TRBD2. The CDR3 runs to 15 residues. Germline CDR1 is SNHLY and CDR2 is FYNNEI. Trimming took 1 base from V and 6 from J; bases not matched to a gene: 4. CDR3 region: CASSEGLAGAGELFF. The CDR3, as DNA: TGTGCCAGCAGTGAAGGGCTAGCGGGCGCCGGGGAGCTGTTTTTT.

V gene TRBV5-1 combines with J gene TRBJ2-3; D is unresolved. This CDR3 contains 16 residues. Trimming stripped 0 bases from V and 1 base from J, with 12 bases between. The V gene's germline CDR1 is SGHRS and CDR2 YFSETQ. CDR3 nucleotide sequence: TGCGCCAGCAGCTTGGAATTGCGGATTGGCACAGATACGCAGTATTTT. Encoded protein: CASSLELRIGTDTQYF.

The chain couples TRBV7-9 to TRBJ2-5, with D maybe TRBD1 (6 bases). CDR1 is SEHNR and CDR2 is FQNEAQ in the germline V gene (reference sequence). The CDR3 spans 18 residues. Trimming pared 5 bases from V and 1 base from J, leaving 23 bases between. The CDR3: CASSPPKGMTGVQETQYF. The CDR3 DNA follows: TGTGCCAGCAGCCCACCTAAGGGGATGACAGGTGTCCAAGAGACCCAGTACTTC.

This clonotype was detected ten times or more. V usage is TRBV28 and J usage is TRBJ1-5, with unresolved D. Looked up from germline, CDR1 is MDHEN and CDR2 is SYDVKM. This CDR3 has 15 amino acids. Trimming removed 2 bases from V and 3 bases from J, with 11 bases in between. The CDR3 sequence: CASSLKPPDNQPQHF. DNA of the CDR3: TGTGCCAGCAGTTTAAAACCACCCGACAATCAGCCCCAGCATTTT.

This clonotype was seen a handful of times. This rearrangement joins TRBV5-6 to TRBJ2-2; TRBD1 matches 10 bases. The CDR3 covers 16 residues. V was clipped by 4 bases and J by 6 bases; unmatched bases: 9. Germline V gives CDR1 SGHDT, CDR2 YYEEEE. The CDR3 loop reads CASSDAGQGVSGELFF. The CDR3 DNA reads as TGTGCCAGCAGCGATGCTGGACAGGGGGTTTCCGGGGAGCTGTTTTTT.

This clonotype was counted at least ten times. The chain has TRBV6-2 or TRBV6-3 and TRBJ2-2; weak D call: TRBD1 (6 bases). CDR1 and CDR2 (germline): MNHEY, SVGEGT. The CDR3 runs to 14 residues. With 7 bases removed from V and 4 bases from J, the gap between germline ends came to 13 bases. The CDR3 DNA is TGTGCCAGCAACCAGGGGTACGGCACCGGGGAGCTGTTTTTT. It yields the protein CASNQGYGTGELFF.

There are a few counts of this clonotype. This chain joins TRBV11-1 and TRBJ2-1; no clear D. From germline, CDR1 is SGHAT and CDR2 FQDESV (reference sequence). The V end lost 5 bases, the J end lost 3 bases, and 11 bases lay between the germline ends. The CDR3 is 14 residues long. The CDR3 loop reads CASSPRAIYNEQFF. CDR3 nucleotides: TGTGCCAGCAGCCCCCGGGCGATCTACAATGAGCAGTTCTTC.

This chain connects TRBV19 to TRBJ2-3, with D perhaps matching TRBD2 (6 bases). The CDR3 sequence is 13 residues long. Trimming stripped 8 bases from V and 0 bases from J, with 9 bases between. CDR1 and CDR2 from the germline V gene are LNHDA and SQIVND (reference sequence). The CDR3 protein is CASASGSTDTQYF. In DNA form, the CDR3 reads TGTGCCAGTGCCAGCGGGAGCACAGATACGCAGTATTTT. Full variable domain (missing parts from reference TRBV19 and TRBJ2-3): DGGITQSPKYLFRKEGQNVTLSCEQNLNHDAMYWYRQDPGQGLRLIYYSQIVNDFQKGDIAEGYSVSREKKESFPLTVTSAQKNPTAFYLCASASGSTDTQYFGPGTRLTVL.

Ten or more counts support this clonotype. V gene TRBV12-3 or TRBV12-4 combines with J gene TRBJ1-4; no clear D gene. The V and J ends lost 5 bases and 6 bases respectively, with 7 bases between them. The CDR3 is 12 residues long. The CDR3 DNA follows: TGTGCCAGCAGTCGATTGTATGAAAAACTGTTTTTT. Residues: CASSRLYEKLFF.

The chain uses TRBV28 and TRBJ2-1; no definite D call. V shed 2 bases and J shed 7 bases, with 6 bases lying between them. Germline CDR1 and CDR2: MDHEN and SYDVKM. The CDR3 sequence is 12 residues long. As DNA, the CDR3 is TGTGCCAGCAGTTTAACAGAAAATGAGCAGTTCTTC. Its protein is CASSLTENEQFF. Variable domain in full (rest from reference TRBV28 and TRBJ2-1): DVKVTQSSRYLVKRTGEKVFLECVQDMDHENMFWYRQDPGLGLRLIYFSYDVKMKEKGDIPEGYSVSREKKERFSLILESASTNQTSMYLCASSLTENEQFFGPGTRLTVL.

This clonotype turned up a few times. V usage is TRBV10-3 and J usage is TRBJ1-1; TRBD1 aligns across 9 bases. The V gene end was trimmed by 10 bases and the J gene end by 5 bases; junction bases not matched to a gene: 8. The germline gives CDR1 ENHRY, CDR2 SYGVKD. The length of the CDR3 is 13 residues. The CDR3 protein is CARRDREETEAFF. The DNA for the CDR3 is TGTGCCAGGCGGGACAGGGAGGAAACTGAAGCTTTCTTT.

This clonotype was found many times. The gene calls are TRBV30 and TRBJ1-1, with unresolved D. Germline V lookup: CDR1 GTSNPN, CDR2 SVGIG (reference sequence). The germline V and J ends were trimmed by 2 bases and 4 bases, with 11 bases remaining between them. The CDR3 contains 13 residues. This chain's CDR3 is CAWSQASGTEAFF. CDR3 in DNA: TGTGCCTGGAGTCAGGCGTCGGGCACTGAAGCTTTCTTT.

This chain links TRBV9 with TRBJ2-1, with 9 bases that match TRBD2. This CDR3 is 16 amino acids long. Germline-derived CDR1 and CDR2 are SGDLS and YYNGEE. Trimming at V came to 4 bases and at J to 3 bases, leaving 8 bases not matched to a gene. As DNA, the CDR3 is TGTGCCAGCAGCTCCCCAGCGGGGGGCCTCTACAATGAGCAGTTCTTC. Translation gives CASSSPAGGLYNEQFF. The complete variable domain, with remaining parts taken from reference TRBV9 and TRBJ2-1, reads DSGVTQTPKHLITATGQRVTLRCSPRSGDLSVYWYQQSLDQGLQFLIQYYNGEERAKGNILERFSAQQFPDLHSELNLSSLELGDSALYFCASSSPAGGLYNEQFFGPGTRLTVL.

This clonotype occurred once. The V gene is TRBV7-9, the J gene TRBJ1-3; tentative D call: TRBD1 (5 bases). With 4 bases removed from V and 2 bases from J, the gap between germline ends came to 18 bases. The CDR3 totals 17 residues. Germline CDR1 SEHNR, CDR2 FQNEAQ (reference sequence). For the CDR3, the DNA is TGTGCCAGCAGCTATGCAAGGGGCTCCAAGACTGGAAACACCATATATTTT. This encodes CASSYARGSKTGNTIYF.

The chain employs TRBV20-1 and TRBJ2-4; 11 bases are a match to TRBD2. Trimming cost V 2 bases and J 4 bases; bases outside gene matches: 7. Germline CDR1 is DFQATT and CDR2 is SNEGSKA (reference sequence). CDR3 length: 16 residues. The CDR3 coding sequence is TGCAGTGCTAGACCTAGCGGGGGGTACCGTAAAAACATTCAGTACTTC. It codes for CSARPSGGYRKNIQYF.

The table lists this clonotype with many counts. This chain links TRBV12-3 or TRBV12-4 with TRBJ1-5; TRBD1 might be the D (6 bases). Trimming took off 7 bases at V and 12 bases at J, with 19 bases between the two ends. CDR3 length: 13 amino acids. CDR3 bases: TGTGCCAGCACCCGGGACACTCTTAAGTTCCAGCATTTT. The encoded protein is CASTRDTLKFQHF.

This clonotype was picked up a small number of times. V usage is TRBV7-2 and J usage is TRBJ1-2, with 10 bases aligning to TRBD1. Germline V gene sequence: CDR1 SGHTA, CDR2 FQGNSA. The CDR3 loop spans 15 amino acids. Unmatched junction bases numbered 8, after V lost 2 bases and J lost 8 bases. CDR3 coding DNA: TGTGCCAGCAGCTTATTGACAGGGGGCGCGGAGGGCTACACCTTC. Translation gives CASSLLTGGAEGYTF.

J is TRBJ2-2 and V is TRBV7-8; 11 positions agree with TRBD2. CDR1 is SGHVS, CDR2 FQNEAQ, per germline. Trimming at V came to 6 bases and at J to 6 bases, leaving 6 bases not matched to a gene. This CDR3 has 15 residues. Here the CDR3 reads CASRILAGEAGELFF. As DNA, the CDR3 is TGTGCCAGCAGAATACTAGCGGGAGAGGCCGGGGAGCTGTTTTTT.

This clonotype occurred many times. The chain couples TRBV12-5 to TRBJ2-2; 7 nucleotides agree with TRBD2. The J segment lost 8 bases and the V segment lost 7 bases, leaving 13 bases of the junction unmatched. Germline lookup yields CDR1 LGHNT and CDR2 FRNRAP. This CDR3 is 15 amino acids long. CDR3 sequence: CASALLGGTPGELFF. CDR3 nucleotide sequence: TGTGCTAGTGCCCTGCTCGGGGGGACGCCAGGGGAGCTGTTTTTT. The full variable domain, its missing parts supplied by reference TRBV12-5 and TRBJ2-2, is DARVTQTPRHKVTEMGQEVTMRCQPILGHNTVFWYRQTMMQGLELLAYFRNRAPLDDSGMPKDRFSAEMPDATLATLKIQPSEPRDSAVYFCASALLGGTPGELFFGEGSRLTVL.

As for this clonotype: One junction end does not reproduce the germline sequence, and a read error may be involved. The chain carries TRBV29-1 and TRBJ2-7; D may correspond to TRBD1 or TRBD2 (7 bases each). The CDR3 is 15 residues long. Germline CDR1 SQVTM, CDR2 ANQGSEA. The CDR3 loop is CSVEVHRGRDYGQYF. CDR3 DNA sequence: TGCAGCGTTGAGGTGCACAGGGGTAGGGACTACGGGCAGTACTTC.